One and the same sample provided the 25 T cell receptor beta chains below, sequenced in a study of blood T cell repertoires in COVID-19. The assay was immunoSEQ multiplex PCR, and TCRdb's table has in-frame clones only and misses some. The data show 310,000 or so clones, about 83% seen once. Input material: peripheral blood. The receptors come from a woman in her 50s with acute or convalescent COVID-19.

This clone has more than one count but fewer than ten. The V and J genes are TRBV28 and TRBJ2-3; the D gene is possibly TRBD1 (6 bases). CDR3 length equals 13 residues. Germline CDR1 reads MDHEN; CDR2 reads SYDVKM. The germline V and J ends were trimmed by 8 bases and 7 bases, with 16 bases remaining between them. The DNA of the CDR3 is TGTGCCAGCGGGGGCACTAACGAGAATACGCAGTATTTT. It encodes CASGGTNENTQYF.

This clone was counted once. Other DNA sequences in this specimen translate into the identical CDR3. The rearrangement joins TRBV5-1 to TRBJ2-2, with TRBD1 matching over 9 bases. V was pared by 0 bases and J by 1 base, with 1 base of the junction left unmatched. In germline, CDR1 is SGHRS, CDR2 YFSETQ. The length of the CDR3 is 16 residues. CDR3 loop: CASSLVGQGNTGELFF. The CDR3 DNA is TGCGCCAGCAGCTTGGTGGGACAGGGGAACACCGGGGAGCTGTTTTTT.

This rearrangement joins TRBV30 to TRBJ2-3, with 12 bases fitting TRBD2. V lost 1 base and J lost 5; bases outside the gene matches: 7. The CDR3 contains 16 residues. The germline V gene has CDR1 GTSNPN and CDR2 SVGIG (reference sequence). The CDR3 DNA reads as TGTGCCTGGAGTGCCGGGACTAGCGGGCCTATAGATACGCAGTATTTT. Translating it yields CAWSAGTSGPIDTQYF. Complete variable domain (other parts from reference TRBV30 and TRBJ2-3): SQTIHQWPATLVQPVGSPLSLECTVEGTSNPNLYWYRQAAGRGLQLLFYSVGIGQISSEVPQNLSASRPQDRQFILSSKKLLLSDSGFYLCAWSAGTSGPIDTQYFGPGTRLTVL.

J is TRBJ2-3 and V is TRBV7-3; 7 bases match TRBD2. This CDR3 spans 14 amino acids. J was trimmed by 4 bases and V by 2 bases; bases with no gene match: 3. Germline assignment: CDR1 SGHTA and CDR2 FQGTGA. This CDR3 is CASSLGAGADTQYF. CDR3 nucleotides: TGTGCCAGCAGCTTAGGGGCGGGAGCAGATACGCAGTATTTT. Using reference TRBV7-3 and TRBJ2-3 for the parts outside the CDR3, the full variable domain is GAGVSQTPSNKVTEKGKYVELRCDPISGHTALYWYRQSLGQGPEFLIYFQGTGAADDSGLPNDRFFAVRPEGSVSTLKIQRTERGDSAVYLCASSLGAGADTQYFGPGTRLTVL.

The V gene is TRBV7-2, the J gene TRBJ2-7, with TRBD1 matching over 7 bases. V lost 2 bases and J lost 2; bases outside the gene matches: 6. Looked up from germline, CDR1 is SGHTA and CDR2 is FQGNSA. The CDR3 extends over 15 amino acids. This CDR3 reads CASSLKYRGAYEQYF. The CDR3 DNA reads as TGTGCCAGCAGCTTAAAATACAGGGGCGCCTACGAGCAGTACTTC. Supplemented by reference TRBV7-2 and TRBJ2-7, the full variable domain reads GAGVSQSPSNKVTEKGKDVELRCDPISGHTALYWYRQSLGQGLEFLIYFQGNSAPDKSGLPSDRFSAERTGGSVSTLTIQRTQQEDSAVYLCASSLKYRGAYEQYFGPGTRLTVT.

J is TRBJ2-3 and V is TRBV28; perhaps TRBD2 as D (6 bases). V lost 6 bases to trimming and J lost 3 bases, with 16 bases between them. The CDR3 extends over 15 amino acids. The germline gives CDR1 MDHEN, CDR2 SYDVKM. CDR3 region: CASRPMEGWTDTQYF. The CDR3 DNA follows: TGTGCCAGCAGACCCATGGAGGGGTGGACAGATACGCAGTATTTT.

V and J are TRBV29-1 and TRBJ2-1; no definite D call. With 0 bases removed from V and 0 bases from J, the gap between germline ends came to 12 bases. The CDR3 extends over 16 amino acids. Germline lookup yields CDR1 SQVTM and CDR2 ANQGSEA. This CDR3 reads CSVEDLSALSYNEQFF. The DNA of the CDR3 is TGCAGCGTTGAAGATCTCAGCGCCCTCTCCTACAATGAGCAGTTCTTC.

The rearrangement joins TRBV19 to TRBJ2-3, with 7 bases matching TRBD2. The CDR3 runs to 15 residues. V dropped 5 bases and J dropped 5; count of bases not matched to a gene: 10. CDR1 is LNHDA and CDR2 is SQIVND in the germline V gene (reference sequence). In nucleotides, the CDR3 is TGTGCCAGTAGTTCCCTTGCGGGAGAGGTAGATACGCAGTATTTT. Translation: CASSSLAGEVDTQYF. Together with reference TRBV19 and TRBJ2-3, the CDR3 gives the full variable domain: DGGITQSPKYLFRKEGQNVTLSCEQNLNHDAMYWYRQDPGQGLRLIYYSQIVNDFQKGDIAEGYSVSREKKESFPLTVTSAQKNPTAFYLCASSSLAGEVDTQYFGPGTRLTVL.

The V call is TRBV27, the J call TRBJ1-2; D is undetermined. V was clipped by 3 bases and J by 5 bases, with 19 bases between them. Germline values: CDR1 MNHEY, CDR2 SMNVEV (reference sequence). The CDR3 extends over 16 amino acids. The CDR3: CASSLGPNSVLYGYTF. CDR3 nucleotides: TGTGCCAGCAGTTTGGGCCCAAACTCCGTGCTTTATGGCTACACCTTC.

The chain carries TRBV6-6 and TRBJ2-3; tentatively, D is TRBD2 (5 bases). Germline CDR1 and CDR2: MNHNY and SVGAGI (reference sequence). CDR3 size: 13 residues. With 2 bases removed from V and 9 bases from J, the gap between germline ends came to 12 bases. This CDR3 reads CASSYNEGRTQYF. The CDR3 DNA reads TGTGCCAGCAGTTACAATGAGGGTCGCACGCAGTATTTT.

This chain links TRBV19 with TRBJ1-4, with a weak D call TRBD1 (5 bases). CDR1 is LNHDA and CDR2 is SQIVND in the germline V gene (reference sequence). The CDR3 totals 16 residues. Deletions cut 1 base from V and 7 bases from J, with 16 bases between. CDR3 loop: CASSIVVGRAREKLFF. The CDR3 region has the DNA TGTGCCAGTAGTATAGTTGTCGGCAGGGCACGTGAAAAACTGTTTTTT.

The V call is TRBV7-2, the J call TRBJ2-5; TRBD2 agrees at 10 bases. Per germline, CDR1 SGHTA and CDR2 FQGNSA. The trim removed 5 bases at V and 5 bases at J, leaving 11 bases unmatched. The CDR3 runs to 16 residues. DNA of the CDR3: TGTGCCAGCAGCCCCCTCAGCGGGAGGGGCCCGGAGACCCAGTACTTC. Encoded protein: CASSPLSGRGPETQYF.

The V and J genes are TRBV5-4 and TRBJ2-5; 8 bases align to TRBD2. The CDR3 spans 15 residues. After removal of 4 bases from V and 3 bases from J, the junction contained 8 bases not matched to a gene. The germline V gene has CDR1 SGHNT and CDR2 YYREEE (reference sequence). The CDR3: CASSKSGSGEETQYF. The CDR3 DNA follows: TGTGCCAGCAGCAAGAGCGGGAGTGGAGAAGAGACCCAGTACTTC.

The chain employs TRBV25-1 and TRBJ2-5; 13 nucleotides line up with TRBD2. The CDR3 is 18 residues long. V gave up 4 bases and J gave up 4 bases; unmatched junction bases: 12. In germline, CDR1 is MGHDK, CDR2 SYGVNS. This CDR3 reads CASSASTRTSGRPETQYF. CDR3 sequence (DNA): TGTGCCAGCAGTGCTTCGACCCGGACTAGCGGGAGACCAGAGACCCAGTACTTC.

CDR3 coding DNA: TGTGCCAGCAGCGTAGCTACGACACACTCTGGAAACACCATATATTTT. Amino acids: CASSVATTHSGNTIYF. The V gene is TRBV9, the J gene TRBJ1-3; the D is unclear. This CDR3 is built from 16 residues. Germline V lookup: CDR1 SGDLS, CDR2 YYNGEE. Trimming shortened V by 0 bases and J by 0 bases, and 10 bases separated the two germline ends.

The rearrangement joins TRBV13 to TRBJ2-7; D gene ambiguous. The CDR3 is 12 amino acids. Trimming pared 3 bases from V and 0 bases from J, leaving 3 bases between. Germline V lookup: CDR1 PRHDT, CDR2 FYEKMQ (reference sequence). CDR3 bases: TGTGCCAGCAGCTTTAGCTCCTACGAGCAGTACTTC. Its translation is CASSFSSYEQYF.

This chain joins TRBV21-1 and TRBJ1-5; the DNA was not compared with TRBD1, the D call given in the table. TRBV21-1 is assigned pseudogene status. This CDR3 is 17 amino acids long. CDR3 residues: CASSTPGDRGGNQPQHF. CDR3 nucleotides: TGTGCCAGCAGCACCCCCGGGGACAGGGGAGGCAATCAGCCCCAGCATTTT.

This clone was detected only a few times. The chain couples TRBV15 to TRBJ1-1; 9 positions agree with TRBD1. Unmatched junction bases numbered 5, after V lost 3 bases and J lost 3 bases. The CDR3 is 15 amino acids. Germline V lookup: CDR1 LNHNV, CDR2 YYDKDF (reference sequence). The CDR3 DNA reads TGTGCCACCAGCAGGACGACAGGGGGGTACACTGAAGCTTTCTTT. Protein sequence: CATSRTTGGYTEAFF.

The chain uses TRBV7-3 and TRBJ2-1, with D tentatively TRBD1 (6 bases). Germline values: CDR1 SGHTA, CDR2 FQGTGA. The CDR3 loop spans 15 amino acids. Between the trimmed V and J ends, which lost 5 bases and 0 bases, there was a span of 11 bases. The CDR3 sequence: CASSMDSSSYNEQFF. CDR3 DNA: TGTGCCAGCAGCATGGACAGCAGCTCCTACAATGAGCAGTTCTTC.

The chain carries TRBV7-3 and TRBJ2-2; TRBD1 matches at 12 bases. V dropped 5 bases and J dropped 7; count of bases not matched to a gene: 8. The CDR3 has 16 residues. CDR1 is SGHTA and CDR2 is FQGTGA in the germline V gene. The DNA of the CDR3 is TGTGCCAGCAGCGCTCCGGGACAGGGGGCTATCGGGGAGCTGTTTTTT. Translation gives CASSAPGQGAIGELFF.

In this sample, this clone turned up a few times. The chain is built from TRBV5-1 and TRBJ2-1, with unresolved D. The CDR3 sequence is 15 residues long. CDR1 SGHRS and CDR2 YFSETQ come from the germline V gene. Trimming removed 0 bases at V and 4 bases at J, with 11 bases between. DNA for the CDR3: TGCGCCAGCAGCTTGGAATCCCCCAGTTACAATGAGCAGTTCTTC. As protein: CASSLESPSYNEQFF. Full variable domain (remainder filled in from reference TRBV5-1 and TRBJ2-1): KAGVTQTPRYLIKTRGQQVTLSCSPISGHRSVSWYQQTPGQGLQFLFEYFSETQRNKGNFPGRFSGRQFSNSRSEMNVSTLELGDSALYLCASSLESPSYNEQFFGPGTRLTVL.

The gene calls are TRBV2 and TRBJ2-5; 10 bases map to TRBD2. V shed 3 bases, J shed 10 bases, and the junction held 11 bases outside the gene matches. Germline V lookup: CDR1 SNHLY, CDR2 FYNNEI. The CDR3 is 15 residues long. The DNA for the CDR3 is TGTGCCAGCAGTGAGGAACGGATTAGCGGGGGGCTCCAGTACTTC. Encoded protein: CASSEERISGGLQYF. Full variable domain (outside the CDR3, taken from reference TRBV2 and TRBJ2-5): EPEVTQTPSHQVTQMGQEVILRCVPISNHLYFYWYRQILGQKVEFLVSFYNNEISEKSEIFDDQFSVERPDGSNFTLKIRSTKLEDSAMYFCASSEERISGGLQYFGPGTRLLVL.

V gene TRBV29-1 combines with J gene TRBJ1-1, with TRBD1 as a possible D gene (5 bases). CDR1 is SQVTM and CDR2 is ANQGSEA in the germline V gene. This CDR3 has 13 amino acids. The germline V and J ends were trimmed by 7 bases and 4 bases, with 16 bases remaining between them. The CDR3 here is CSGLGGSGTEAFF. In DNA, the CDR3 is TGCAGCGGGCTGGGGGGGTCGGGCACTGAAGCTTTCTTT.

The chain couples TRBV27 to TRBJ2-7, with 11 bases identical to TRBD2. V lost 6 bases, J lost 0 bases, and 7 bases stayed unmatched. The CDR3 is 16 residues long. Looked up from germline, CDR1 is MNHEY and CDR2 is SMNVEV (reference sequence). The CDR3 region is CASRRGLAETSYEQYF. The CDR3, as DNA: TGTGCCAGCAGAAGGGGACTAGCGGAGACCTCCTACGAGCAGTACTTC.

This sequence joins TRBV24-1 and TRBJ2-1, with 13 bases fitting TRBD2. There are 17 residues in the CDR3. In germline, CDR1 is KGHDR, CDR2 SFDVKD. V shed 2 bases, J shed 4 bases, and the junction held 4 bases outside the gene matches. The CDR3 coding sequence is TGTGCCACCAGTGATTGGACTAGCGGGGGAAATTACAATGAGCAGTTCTTC. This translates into CATSDWTSGGNYNEQFF.